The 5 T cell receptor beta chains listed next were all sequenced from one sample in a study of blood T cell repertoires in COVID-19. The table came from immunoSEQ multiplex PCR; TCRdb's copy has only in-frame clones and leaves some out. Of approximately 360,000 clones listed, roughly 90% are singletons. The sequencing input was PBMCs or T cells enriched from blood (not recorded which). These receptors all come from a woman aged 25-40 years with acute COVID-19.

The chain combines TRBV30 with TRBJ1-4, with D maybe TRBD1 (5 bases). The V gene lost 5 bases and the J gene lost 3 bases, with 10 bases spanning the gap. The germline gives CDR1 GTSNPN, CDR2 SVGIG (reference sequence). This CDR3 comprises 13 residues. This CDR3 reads CAWQGGANEKLFF. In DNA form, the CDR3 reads TGTGCCTGGCAGGGTGGCGCTAATGAAAAACTGTTTTTT.

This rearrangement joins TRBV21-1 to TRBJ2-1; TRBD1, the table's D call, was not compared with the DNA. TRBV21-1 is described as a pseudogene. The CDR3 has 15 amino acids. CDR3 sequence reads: CASSNTHKQVGEQFF. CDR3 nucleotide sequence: TGTGCCAGCAGCAATACCCATAAACAAGTTGGTGAGCAGTTCTTC.

For the CDR3, the DNA is TGTGCCAGCAGCTTGTGGGCGGGGGGGAGGAATACGCAGTATTTT. Translating it yields CASSLWAGGRNTQYF. The chain combines TRBV5-4 with TRBJ2-3, with 9 bases identical to TRBD2. The CDR3 covers 15 residues. CDR1 SGHNT and CDR2 YYREEE come from the germline V gene (reference sequence). The V segment lost 1 base and the J segment 7 bases; nucleotides outside the gene matches: 7.

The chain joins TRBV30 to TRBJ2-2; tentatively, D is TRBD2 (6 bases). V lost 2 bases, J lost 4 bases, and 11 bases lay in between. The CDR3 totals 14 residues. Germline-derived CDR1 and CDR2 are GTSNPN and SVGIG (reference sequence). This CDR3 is CAWSPPGSTGELFF. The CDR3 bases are TGTGCCTGGAGTCCCCCCGGGAGCACCGGGGAGCTGTTTTTT.

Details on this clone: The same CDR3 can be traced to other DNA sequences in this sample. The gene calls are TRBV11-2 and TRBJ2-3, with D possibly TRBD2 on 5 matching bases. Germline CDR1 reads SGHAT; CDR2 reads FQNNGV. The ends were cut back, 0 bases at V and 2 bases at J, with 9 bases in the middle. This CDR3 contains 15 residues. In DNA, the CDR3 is TGTGCCAGCAGCTTAGACGGACTTTCCACAGATACGCAGTATTTT. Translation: CASSLDGLSTDTQYF.